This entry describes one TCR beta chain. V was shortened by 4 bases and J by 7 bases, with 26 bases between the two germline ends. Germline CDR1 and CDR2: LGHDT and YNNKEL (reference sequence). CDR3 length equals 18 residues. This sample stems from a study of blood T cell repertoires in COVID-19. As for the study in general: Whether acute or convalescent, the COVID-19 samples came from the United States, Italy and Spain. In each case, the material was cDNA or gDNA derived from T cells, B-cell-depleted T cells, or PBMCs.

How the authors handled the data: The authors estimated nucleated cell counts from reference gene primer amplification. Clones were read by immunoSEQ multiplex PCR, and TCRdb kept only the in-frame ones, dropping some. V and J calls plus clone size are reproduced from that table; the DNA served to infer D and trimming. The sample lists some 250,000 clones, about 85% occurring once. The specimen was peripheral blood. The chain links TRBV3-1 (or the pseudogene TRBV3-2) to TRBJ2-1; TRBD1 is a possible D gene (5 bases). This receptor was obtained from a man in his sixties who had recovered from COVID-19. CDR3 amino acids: CASSRGIVYRRSRNEQFF. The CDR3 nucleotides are TGTGCCAGCAGCCGAGGAATCGTCTACAGGCGGTCCCGGAATGAGCAGTTCTTC.